The clone carrying this T cell receptor beta chain showed up many times. Its antigen is still unknown. With a J-beta primer mix and a sample-barcoded 5' primer, a second PCR ran about 7 to 11 cycles. One entry per CDR3 protein results from TCRdb running MiXCR on the 5' RACE reads. The data show hundreds of thousands of distinct CDR3 sequences, more than 25% seen once. The germline V gene has CDR1 SEHNR and CDR2 FQNEAQ (reference sequence). The CDR3 has 15 residues. Trimming removed 4 bases at V and 0 bases at J, with 11 bases between. Approximately 9.6 milliliters of peripheral blood were drawn from each donor into EDTA-treated tubes. The data were obtained in a study of blood T cells in healthy people across ages. Regarding the study as a whole: The study found more naive CD4+ cells and higher diversity in long-lived than aged donors. Researchers judged that diversity estimates from one million T cells fell short of true values. It was found that TCR beta diversity correlated strongly with the percentage of naive T cells.

The sequence came from a woman aged 80 or over in good health. Material for sequencing was blood. The chain carries TRBV7-9 and TRBJ2-3; possible D gene TRBD2, 5 bases. The CDR3 here is CASSSDGLSTDTQYF. The CDR3 nucleotides are TGTGCCAGCAGCTCCGACGGACTTAGCACAGATACGCAGTATTTT.